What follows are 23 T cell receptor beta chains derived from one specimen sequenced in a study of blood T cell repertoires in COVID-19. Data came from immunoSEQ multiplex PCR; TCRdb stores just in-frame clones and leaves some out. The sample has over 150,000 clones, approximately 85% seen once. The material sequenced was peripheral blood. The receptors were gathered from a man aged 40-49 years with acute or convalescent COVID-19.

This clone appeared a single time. CDR3 nucleotides: TGCGCCAGCAGCCATGCCAGCGGTTACACAGATACGCAGTATTTT. Protein sequence: CASSHASGYTDTQYF. This chain joins TRBV4-3 and TRBJ2-3; tentatively, D is TRBD2 (5 bases). Germline CDR1 LGHNA, CDR2 YSLEER. The CDR3 totals 15 residues. V lost 3 bases, J lost 2 bases, and 12 bases lay in between.

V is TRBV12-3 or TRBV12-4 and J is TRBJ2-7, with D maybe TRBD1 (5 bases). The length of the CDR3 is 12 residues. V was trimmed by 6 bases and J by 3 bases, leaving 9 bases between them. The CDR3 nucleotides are TGTGCCAGCAGCCCCAGGGTCTACGAGCAGTACTTC. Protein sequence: CASSPRVYEQYF.

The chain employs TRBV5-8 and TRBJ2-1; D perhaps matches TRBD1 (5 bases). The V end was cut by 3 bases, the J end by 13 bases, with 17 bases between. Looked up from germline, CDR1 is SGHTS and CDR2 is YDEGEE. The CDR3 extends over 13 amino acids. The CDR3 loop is CASSSLDGHIQFF. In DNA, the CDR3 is TGTGCCAGCAGCTCACTGGATGGACACATACAGTTCTTC.

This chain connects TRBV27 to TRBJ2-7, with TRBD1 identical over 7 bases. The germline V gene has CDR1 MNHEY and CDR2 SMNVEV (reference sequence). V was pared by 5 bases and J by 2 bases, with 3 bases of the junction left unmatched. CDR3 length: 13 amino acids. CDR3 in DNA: TGTGCCAGCAGTCCCAGGGGGACCTACGAGCAGTACTTC. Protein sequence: CASSPRGTYEQYF.

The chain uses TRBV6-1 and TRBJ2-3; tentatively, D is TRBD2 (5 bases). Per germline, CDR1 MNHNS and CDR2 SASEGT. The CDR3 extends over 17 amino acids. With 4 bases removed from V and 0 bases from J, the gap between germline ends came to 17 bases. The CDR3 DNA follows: TGTGCCAGCAGTGTGCCCCCGGGAAGGCCCAGCACAGATACGCAGTATTTT. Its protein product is CASSVPPGRPSTDTQYF.

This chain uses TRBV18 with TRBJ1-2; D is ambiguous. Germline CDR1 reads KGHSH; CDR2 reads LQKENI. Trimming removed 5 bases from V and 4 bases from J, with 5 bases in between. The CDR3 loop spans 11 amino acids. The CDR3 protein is CASSSFYGYTF. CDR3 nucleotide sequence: TGTGCCAGCTCATCATTCTATGGCTACACCTTC.

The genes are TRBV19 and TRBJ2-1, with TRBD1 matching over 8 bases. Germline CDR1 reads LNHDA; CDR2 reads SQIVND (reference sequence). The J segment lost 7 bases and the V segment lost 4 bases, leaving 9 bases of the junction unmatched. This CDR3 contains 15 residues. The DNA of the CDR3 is TGTGCCAGTAGTAGTTTGGACAGGGCCTTGAATGAGCAGTTCTTC. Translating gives CASSSLDRALNEQFF.

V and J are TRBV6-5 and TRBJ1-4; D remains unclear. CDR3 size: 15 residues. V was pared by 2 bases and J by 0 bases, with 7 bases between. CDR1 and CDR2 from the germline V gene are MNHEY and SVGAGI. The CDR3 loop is CASSYMRATNEKLFF. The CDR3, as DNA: TGTGCCAGCAGTTACATGCGAGCAACTAATGAAAAACTGTTTTTT.

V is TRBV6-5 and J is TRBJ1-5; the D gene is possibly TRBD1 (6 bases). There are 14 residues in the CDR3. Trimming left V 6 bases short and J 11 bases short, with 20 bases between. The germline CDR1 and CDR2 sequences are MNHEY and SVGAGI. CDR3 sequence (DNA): TGTGCCAGCAGCCTAACAGGGCCGCCAGAGGCCCAGCATTTT. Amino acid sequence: CASSLTGPPEAQHF.

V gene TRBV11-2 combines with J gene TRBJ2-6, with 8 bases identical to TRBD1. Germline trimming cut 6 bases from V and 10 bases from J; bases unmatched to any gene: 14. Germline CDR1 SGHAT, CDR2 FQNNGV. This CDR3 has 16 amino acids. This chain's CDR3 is CASRPGTGNPQNVLTF. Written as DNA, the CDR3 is TGTGCCAGCAGACCCGGGACAGGCAACCCCCAAAACGTCCTGACTTTC.

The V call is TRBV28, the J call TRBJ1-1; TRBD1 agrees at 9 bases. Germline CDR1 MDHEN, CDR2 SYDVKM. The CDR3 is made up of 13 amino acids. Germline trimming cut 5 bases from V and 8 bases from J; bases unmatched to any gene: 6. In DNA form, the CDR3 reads TGTGCCAGCAGTCGGCGGACAGGGGCCGAAGCTTTCTTT. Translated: CASSRRTGAEAFF. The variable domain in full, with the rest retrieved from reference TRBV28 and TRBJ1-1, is DVKVTQSSRYLVKRTGEKVFLECVQDMDHENMFWYRQDPGLGLRLIYFSYDVKMKEKGDIPEGYSVSREKKERFSLILESASTNQTSMYLCASSRRTGAEAFFGQGTRLTVV.

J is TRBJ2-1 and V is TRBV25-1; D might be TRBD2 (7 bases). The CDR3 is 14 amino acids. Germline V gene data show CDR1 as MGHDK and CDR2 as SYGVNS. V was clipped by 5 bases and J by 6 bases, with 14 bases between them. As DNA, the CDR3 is TGTGCCAGCAGTTTACCGGGGGGCCGCAATGAGCAGTTCTTC. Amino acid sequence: CASSLPGGRNEQFF.

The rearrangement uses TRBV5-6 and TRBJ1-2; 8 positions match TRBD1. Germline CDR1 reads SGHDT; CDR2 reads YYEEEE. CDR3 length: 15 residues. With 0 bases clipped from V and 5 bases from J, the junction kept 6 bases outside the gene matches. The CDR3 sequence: CASSLETTGGYGYTF. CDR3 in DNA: TGTGCCAGCAGCTTGGAAACTACAGGGGGGTATGGCTACACCTTC.

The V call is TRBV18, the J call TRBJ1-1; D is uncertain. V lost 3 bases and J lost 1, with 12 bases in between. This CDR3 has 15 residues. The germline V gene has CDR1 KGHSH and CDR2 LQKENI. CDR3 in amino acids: CASSPMVEANTEAFF. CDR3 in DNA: TGTGCCAGCTCACCTATGGTGGAGGCGAACACTGAAGCTTTCTTT.

CDR3 in amino acids: CASSLAESPTYGYTF. Written as DNA, the CDR3 is TGCGCCAGCAGCTTGGCCGAGAGCCCCACCTATGGCTACACCTTC. The chain joins TRBV5-1 to TRBJ1-2, with D uncertain. Trimming cost V 0 bases and J 4 bases, with 13 bases left between them. The V gene's germline CDR1 is SGHRS and CDR2 YFSETQ. The length of the CDR3 is 15 residues.

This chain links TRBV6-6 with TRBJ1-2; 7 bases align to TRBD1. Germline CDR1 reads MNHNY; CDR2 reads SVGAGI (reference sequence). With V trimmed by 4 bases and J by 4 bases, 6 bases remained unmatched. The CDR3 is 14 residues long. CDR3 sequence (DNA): TGTGCCAGCAGTTCCTCGGGACAGAGCTATGGCTACACCTTC. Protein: CASSSSGQSYGYTF.

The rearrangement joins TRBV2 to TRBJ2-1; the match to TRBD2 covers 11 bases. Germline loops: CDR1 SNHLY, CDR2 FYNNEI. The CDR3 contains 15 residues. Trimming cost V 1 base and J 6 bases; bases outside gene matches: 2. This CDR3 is CASSEGLAGGNEQFF. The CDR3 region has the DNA TGTGCCAGCAGTGAAGGGCTAGCGGGGGGCAATGAGCAGTTCTTC.

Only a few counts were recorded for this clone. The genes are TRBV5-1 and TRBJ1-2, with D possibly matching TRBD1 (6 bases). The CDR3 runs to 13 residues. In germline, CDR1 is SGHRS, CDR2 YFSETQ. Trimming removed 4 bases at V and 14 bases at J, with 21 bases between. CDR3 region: CASSRRDTEAQTF. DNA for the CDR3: TGCGCCAGCAGCCGCCGGGACACGGAAGCGCAAACCTTC. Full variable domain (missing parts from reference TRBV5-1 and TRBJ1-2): KAGVTQTPRYLIKTRGQQVTLSCSPISGHRSVSWYQQTPGQGLQFLFEYFSETQRNKGNFPGRFSGRQFSNSRSEMNVSTLELGDSALYLCASSRRDTEAQTFGSGTRLTVV.

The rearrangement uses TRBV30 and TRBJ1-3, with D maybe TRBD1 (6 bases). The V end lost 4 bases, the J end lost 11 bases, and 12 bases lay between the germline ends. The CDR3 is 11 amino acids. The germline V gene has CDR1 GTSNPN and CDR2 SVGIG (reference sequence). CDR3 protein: CAWTTGTSIYF. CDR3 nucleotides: TGTGCCTGGACAACCGGGACATCCATATATTTT. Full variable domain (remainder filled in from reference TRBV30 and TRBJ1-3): SQTIHQWPATLVQPVGSPLSLECTVEGTSNPNLYWYRQAAGRGLQLLFYSVGIGQISSEVPQNLSASRPQDRQFILSSKKLLLSDSGFYLCAWTTGTSIYFGEGSWLTVV.

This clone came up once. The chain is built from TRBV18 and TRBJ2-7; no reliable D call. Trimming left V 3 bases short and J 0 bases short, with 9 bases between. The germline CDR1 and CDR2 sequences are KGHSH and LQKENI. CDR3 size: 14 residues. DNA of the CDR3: TGTGCCAGCTCACCGTCTTACAGCTCCTACGAGCAGTACTTC. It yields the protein CASSPSYSSYEQYF.

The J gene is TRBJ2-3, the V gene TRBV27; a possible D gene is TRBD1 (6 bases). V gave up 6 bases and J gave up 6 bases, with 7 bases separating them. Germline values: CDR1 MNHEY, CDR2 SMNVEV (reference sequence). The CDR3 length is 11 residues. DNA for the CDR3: TGTGCCAGCAGCGACAGGGATACGCAGTATTTT. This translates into CASSDRDTQYF.

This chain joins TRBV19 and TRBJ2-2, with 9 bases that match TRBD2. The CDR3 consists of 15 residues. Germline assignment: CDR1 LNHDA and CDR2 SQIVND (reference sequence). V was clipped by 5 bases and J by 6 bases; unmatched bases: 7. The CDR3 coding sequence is TGTGCCAGTAGTCCCCCGGGACTAGCTTCCGGGGAGCTGTTTTTT. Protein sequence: CASSPPGLASGELFF.

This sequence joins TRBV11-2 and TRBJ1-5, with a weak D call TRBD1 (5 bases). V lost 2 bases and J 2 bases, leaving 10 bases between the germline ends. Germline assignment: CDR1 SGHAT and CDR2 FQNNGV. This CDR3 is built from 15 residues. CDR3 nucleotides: TGTGCCAGCAGCTTACAAGGGGTCGGCAATCAGCCCCAGCATTTT. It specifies CASSLQGVGNQPQHF.